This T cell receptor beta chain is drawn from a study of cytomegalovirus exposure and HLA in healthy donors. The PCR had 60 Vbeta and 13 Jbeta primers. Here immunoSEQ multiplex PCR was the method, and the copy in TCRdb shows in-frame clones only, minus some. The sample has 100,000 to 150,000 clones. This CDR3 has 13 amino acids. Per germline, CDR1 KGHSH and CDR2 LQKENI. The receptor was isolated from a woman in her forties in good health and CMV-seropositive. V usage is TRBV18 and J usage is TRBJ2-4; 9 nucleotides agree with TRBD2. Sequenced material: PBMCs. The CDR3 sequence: CAGGASGTGIQYF. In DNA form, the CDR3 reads TGTGCAGGAGGGGCTAGCGGGACTGGCATTCAGTACTTC.